These T cell receptor beta chains were read from a single sample in a study of cytomegalovirus exposure and HLA in healthy donors. The assay was immunoSEQ multiplex PCR, and TCRdb's table has in-frame clones only and misses some. The sample includes roughly 78,000 clones, roughly 63% of them seen just once. The source material was PBMCs. The receptor set was obtained from a man aged 25-40 years in good health and CMV-seropositive. Both conserved end residues are part of each CDR3. D genes are given only for firm matches. Clone size is shown for a subset of rows, as once, few, many or a class of expanded clone.

clone_size	d_call	v_call	j_call	cdr3_aa	cdr3_nt
.	TRBD1	TRBV10-3	TRBJ2-1	CAIRGPQGALGEQFF	TGTGCCATCAGGGGACCACAGGGGGCGCTTGGTGAGCAGTTCTTC
few	TRBD1	TRBV5-4	TRBJ1-1	CASSLVGGRNTEAFF	TGTGCCAGCAGCTTGGTAGGGGGCAGGAACACTGAAGCTTTCTTT
few	TRBD1	TRBV7-9	TRBJ1-2	CSSSWTGSGYTF	TGTTCCAGCAGCTGGACAGGGTCCGGCTACACCTTC
.	TRBD1	TRBV6-6	TRBJ1-5	CASRIGQDQPQHF	TGTGCCAGCAGAATCGGACAGGATCAGCCCCAGCATTTT
.	.	TRBV7-9	TRBJ2-7	CASSFSTGEQYF	TGTGCCAGCAGCTTTTCCACGGGTGAGCAGTACTTC
.	.	TRBV28	TRBJ1-2	CASSLPVLDRYGYTF	TGTGCCAGCAGTCTCCCCGTATTAGATCGCTATGGCTACACCTTC
.	.	TRBV23-1	TRBJ2-2	CASSQSNRDILSGLSNTGELFF	TGCGCCAGCAGTCAATCAAATCGGGACATCTTATCGGGACTATCGAACACCGGGGAGCTGTTTTTT
.	TRBD1	TRBV28	TRBJ1-2	CASSRGQVEATFSYTF	TGTGCCAGCAGCAGGGGACAGGTCGAGGCCACTTTCAGCTACACCTTC
once	.	TRBV2	TRBJ1-6	CASMTDNSPLHF	TGTGCCAGCATGACAGACAACTCACCCCTCCACTTT
.	.	TRBV27	TRBJ1-4	CASSFSRGREKLFF	TGTGCCAGCAGTTTCTCCAGGGGCCGGGAAAAACTGTTTTTT
.	.	TRBV5-1	TRBJ2-7	CASTDTGSAGEQYF	TGCGCCAGCACTGATACAGGGAGTGCGGGCGAGCAGTACTTC
.	TRBD2	TRBV28	TRBJ2-2	CASSYPSGKTNTGELFF	TGTGCCAGCAGTTACCCTAGCGGTAAAACGAACACCGGGGAGCTGTTTTTT
.	TRBD2	TRBV4-3	TRBJ2-3	CASSLSLAGGVHTDTQYF	TGCGCCAGCAGCCTCTCACTAGCGGGAGGAGTCCACACAGATACGCAGTATTTT
.	TRBD1	TRBV2	TRBJ2-5	CASSRGTGRETQYF	TGTGCCAGCAGTCGCGGGACAGGGCGGGAGACCCAGTACTTC
few	TRBD1	TRBV28	TRBJ2-3	CASSRQGAWGDTQYF	TGTGCCAGCAGCCGACAGGGGGCCTGGGGTGATACGCAGTATTTT
.	TRBD1	TRBV10-3	TRBJ1-2	CAIREDLGTGTGYTF	TGTGCCATCAGAGAAGACCTTGGGACAGGGACGGGCTACACCTTC
few	TRBD1	TRBV11-1	TRBJ1-6	CASSFDRGGNSPLHF	TGTGCCAGCAGCTTCGACAGGGGCGGCAATTCACCCCTCCACTTT
few	.	TRBV6-5	TRBJ2-3	CASSYSSSTDTQYF	TGTGCCAGCAGTTACTCGTCGAGCACAGATACGCAGTATTTT
.	TRBD1	TRBV4-2	TRBJ1-3	CASSQFDRGNSGNTIYF	TGTGCCAGCAGCCAGTTTGACAGGGGCAACTCTGGAAACACCATATATTTT
.	.	TRBV21-1	TRBJ1-2	CASSKGGGQGHYGYTF	TGTGCCAGCAGCAAAGGGGGGGGACAGGGGCACTATGGCTACACCTTC
.	.	TRBV19	TRBJ1-1	CASSIVLGGLTEAFF	TGTGCCAGTAGTATAGTCCTTGGGGGCTTAACTGAAGCTTTCTTT
.	TRBD1	TRBV28	TRBJ1-6	CASSSIQTGGNSPLHF	TGTGCCAGCAGTTCCATCCAGACAGGGGGGAATTCACCCCTCCACTTT
.	.	TRBV4-1	TRBJ1-1	CASTGRTAGTEAFF	TGCGCCAGCACGGGGCGGACAGCCGGCACTGAAGCTTTCTTT
.	.	TRBV14	TRBJ2-1	CASSQVPRHMYNEQFF	TGTGCCAGCAGCCAAGTTCCTCGCCACATGTACAATGAGCAGTTCTTC
once	.	TRBV28	TRBJ1-2	CASSSILYGYTF	TGTGCCAGCAGTTCAATACTCTATGGCTACACCTTC
once	.	TRBV19	TRBJ1-1	CASSIDRGSEAFF	TGTGCCAGTAGTATAGATAGGGGCTCTGAAGCTTTCTTT
.	.	TRBV29-1	TRBJ1-2	CSVETRGGYGYTF	TGCAGCGTTGAAACCAGGGGCGGCTATGGCTACACCTTC
.	.	TRBV5-8	TRBJ1-1	CASSLEVGRGWAFF	TGTGCCAGCAGCTTGGAAGTAGGCCGGGGTTGGGCTTTCTTT
.	.	TRBV1	TRBJ1-2	CTSSRERQANDGYTF	TGCACCAGCAGCCGGGAACGACAGGCTAACGATGGCTACACCTTC
.	.	TRBV5-1	TRBJ1-2	CASTFDRHYGYTF	TGCGCCAGCACCTTCGACAGGCACTATGGCTACACCTTC
.	.	TRBV28	TRBJ1-5	CASIGQYSQPQHF	TGTGCCAGCATAGGACAATACAGTCAGCCCCAGCATTTT
few	.	TRBV6-5	TRBJ2-5	CASSYGIPAGETQYF	TGTGCCAGCAGTTACGGGATTCCTGCGGGAGAGACCCAGTACTTC
.	.	TRBV28	TRBJ1-2	CASSFGGGRAYGYTF	TGTGCCAGCAGTTTCGGCGGGGGGCGCGCCTATGGCTACACCTTC
few	.	TRBV7-9	TRBJ1-1	CASSPVGGTEAFF	TGTGCCAGCAGCCCCGTGGGCGGGACTGAAGCTTTCTTT
once	TRBD1	TRBV12-5	TRBJ1-4	CASGLDGQGHEKLFF	TGTGCTAGTGGTTTGGACGGACAGGGTCACGAAAAACTGTTTTTT
.	.	TRBV9	TRBJ2-5	CASSFSGVNGAGETQYF	TGTGCCAGCAGTTTTAGCGGAGTGAATGGGGCGGGGGAGACCCAGTACTTC
.	TRBD2	TRBV5-4	TRBJ2-7	CASSWWRELNEQYF	TGTGCCAGCAGCTGGTGGCGGGAGCTCAACGAGCAGTACTTC
.	TRBD1	TRBV19	TRBJ1-2	CASSTHFDRGSGYTF	TGTGCCAGTAGTACCCACTTCGACAGGGGCTCTGGCTACACCTTC
.	.	TRBV28	TRBJ2-6	CASSTYRTGANVLTF	TGTGCCAGCAGTACCTACAGGACGGGGGCCAACGTCCTGACTTTC
.	TRBD1	TRBV28	TRBJ2-7	CASRDRVVFYEQYF	TGTGCCAGCAGGGACAGGGTGGTGTTCTACGAGCAGTACTTC
.	.	TRBV2	TRBJ1-4	CASGAGRTILNEKLFF	TGTGCCAGCGGGGCGGGGCGGACAATACTTAATGAAAAACTGTTTTTT
.	.	TRBV21-1	TRBJ2-2	CASPGLVGELFF	TGTGCCAGCCCCGGACTGGTCGGGGAGCTGTTTTTT
.	.	TRBV6-5	TRBJ1-3	CASSYSPDRTGNTIYF	TGTGCCAGCAGTTACTCCCCGGACAGAACTGGAAACACCATATATTTT
.	TRBD1	TRBV28	TRBJ2-3	CASIRDRGSKDTQYF	TGTGCCAGCATTCGGGACAGGGGATCCAAAGATACGCAGTATTTT
.	TRBD2	TRBV7-2	TRBJ2-2	CASSLDREVPPVGGELFF	TGTGCCAGCAGCTTAGATCGGGAGGTCCCACCGGTTGGCGGGGAGCTGTTTTTT
.	TRBD1	TRBV2	TRBJ2-7	CASSGQGVLYEQYF	TGTGCCAGCAGCGGACAGGGAGTACTCTACGAGCAGTACTTC
.	.	TRBV29-1	TRBJ2-7	CSGGGRESANYEQYF	TGCAGCGGCGGGGGCCGGGAATCTGCCAACTACGAGCAGTACTTC
once	.	TRBV16	TRBJ1-1	CASSQGRQNTEAFF	TGTGCCAGCAGCCAGGGGAGACAGAACACTGAAGCTTTCTTT
.	.	TRBV30	TRBJ2-7	CAWSGTSYEQYF	TGTGCCTGGAGTGGGACATCCTACGAGCAGTACTTC
few	.	TRBV2	TRBJ1-2	CASSRTAPNYGYTF	TGTGCCAGCAGTCGGACAGCACCTAACTATGGCTACACCTTC